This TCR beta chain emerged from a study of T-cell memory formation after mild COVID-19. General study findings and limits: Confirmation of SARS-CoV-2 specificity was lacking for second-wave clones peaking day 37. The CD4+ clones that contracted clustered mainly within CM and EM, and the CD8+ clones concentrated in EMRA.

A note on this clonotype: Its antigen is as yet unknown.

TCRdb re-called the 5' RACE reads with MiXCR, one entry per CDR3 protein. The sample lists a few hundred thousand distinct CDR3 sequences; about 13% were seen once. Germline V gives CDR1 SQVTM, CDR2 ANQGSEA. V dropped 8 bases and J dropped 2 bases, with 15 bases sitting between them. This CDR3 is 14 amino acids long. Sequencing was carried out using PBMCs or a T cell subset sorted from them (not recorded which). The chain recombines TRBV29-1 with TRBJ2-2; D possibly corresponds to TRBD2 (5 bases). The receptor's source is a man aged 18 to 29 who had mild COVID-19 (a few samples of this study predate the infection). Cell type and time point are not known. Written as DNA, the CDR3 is TGCAGCATGAGGACCGGGATAAACACCGGGGAGCTGTTTTTT. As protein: CSMRTGINTGELFF.